A selection of T cell receptor beta chains follows, all from one sample in a study of OX40 agonist ivuxolimab in advanced cancers. Sequencing used immunoSEQ multiplex PCR; TCRdb keeps in-frame clones, though not all of them. The sample has 9,500 to 15,000 clones, roughly three quarters seen once. Sequences were derived from CD4+ or CD8+ T cells sorted from blood, sampled in a trial of the OX40 agonist ivuxolimab. The receptors here all came from an adult with an advanced solid tumor such as melanoma, head and neck, liver or kidney cancer. CDR3s include the opening cysteine and the closing phenylalanine or tryptophan. The order of the fields is V gene, D gene, J gene, clone size, CDR3 protein, CDR3 DNA. The D gene is left open where the match is weak. Part of the rows lack a size; the others show once, few, many or a class for expanded clones.

TRBV28,-,TRBJ1-6,-,CASSWGGLSPLHF,TGTGCCAGCAGTTGGGGGGGACTATCACCCCTCCACTTT
TRBV29-1,-,TRBJ2-1,few,CSVPKSNEQFF,TGCAGCGTCCCCAAATCCAATGAGCAGTTCTTC
TRBV19,-,TRBJ2-4,-,CASKPPGTAAAKNIQYF,TGTGCCAGTAAGCCACCGGGGACCGCCGCAGCCAAAAACATTCAGTACTTC
TRBV29-1,TRBD2,TRBJ2-5,medium-sized,CSVEGGIQETQYF,TGCAGCGTTGAGGGAGGGATCCAAGAGACCCAGTACTTC
TRBV4-2,-,TRBJ2-3,few,CASSHRVDLGTDTQYF,TGTGCCAGCAGCCACCGGGTAGACCTCGGCACAGATACGCAGTATTTT
TRBV7-9,-,TRBJ1-5,-,CASSLGEGGVQPQHF,TGTGCCAGCAGCTTAGGGGAAGGAGGAGTACAGCCCCAGCATTTT
TRBV5-1,-,TRBJ2-3,-,CASSLEGEYTQYF,TGCGCCAGCAGCTTGGAGGGAGAATATACGCAGTATTTT
TRBV28,-,TRBJ2-1,-,CASSPRQVGPGNEQFF,TGTGCCAGCAGTCCCCGACAGGTGGGTCCCGGAAATGAGCAGTTCTTC
TRBV5-1,-,TRBJ1-5,-,CASSLEGTANQPQHF,TGCGCCAGCAGCTTGGAGGGGACCGCAAATCAGCCCCAGCATTTT
TRBV28,TRBD1,TRBJ2-7,-,CASSSPGQANYEQYF,TGTGCCAGCAGTTCCCCGGGACAGGCAAACTACGAGCAGTACTTC
TRBV4-3,-,TRBJ2-7,-,CASSQEETLYEQYF,TGCGCCAGCAGCCAAGAAGAGACTCTATACGAGCAGTACTTC
TRBV5-1,-,TRBJ2-2,once,CASSLTSSNTGELFF,TGCGCCAGCAGCTTGACTAGCTCGAACACCGGGGAGCTGTTTTTT
TRBV6-1,-,TRBJ1-5,-,CASSEWAGSNQPQHF,TGTGCCAGCAGTGAATGGGCCGGAAGCAATCAGCCCCAGCATTTT
TRBV7-2,TRBD2,TRBJ2-4,-,CASSLTREGPRNIQYF,TGTGCCAGCAGCTTGACAAGGGAGGGGCCGAGAAACATTCAGTACTTC
TRBV4-1,-,TRBJ2-1,-,CASSQEPNFNEQFF,TGCGCCAGCAGCCAAGAGCCAAATTTTAATGAGCAGTTCTTC
TRBV27,-,TRBJ1-4,medium-sized,CASTLRGFTNEKLFF,TGTGCCAGCACACTGCGGGGATTTACTAATGAAAAACTGTTTTTT
TRBV28,-,TRBJ1-1,medium-sized,CASSPGAIEAFF,TGTGCCAGCAGTCCGGGTGCAATTGAAGCTTTCTTT
TRBV7-8,-,TRBJ2-5,-,CASSPPQGTQYF,TGTGCCAGCAGCCCGCCCCAGGGGACCCAGTACTTC
TRBV28,-,TRBJ2-7,-,CASSFLPYEQYF,TGTGCCAGCAGTTTCCTCCCCTACGAGCAGTACTTC
TRBV19,-,TRBJ2-1,-,CASSIRGAGEQFF,TGTGCCAGTAGTATAAGGGGGGCTGGCGAGCAGTTCTTC
TRBV7-6,TRBD1,TRBJ1-1,-,CASSLGQGATEAFF,TGTGCCAGCAGCTTGGGACAGGGGGCCACTGAAGCTTTCTTT
TRBV6-4,TRBD1,TRBJ2-1,-,CASSKQGESSYNEQFF,TGTGCCAGCAGCAAACAGGGGGAGAGCTCCTACAATGAGCAGTTCTTC
TRBV7-6,TRBD2,TRBJ2-7,-,CASSFIAGAKAYEQYF,TGTGCCAGCAGCTTCATAGCGGGGGCTAAAGCCTACGAGCAGTACTTC
TRBV30,-,TRBJ2-2,-,CAWSEVWGAGELFF,TGTGCCTGGAGTGAGGTCTGGGGTGCCGGGGAGCTGTTTTTT
TRBV7-2,-,TRBJ1-1,-,CASSVDDTNTEAFF,TGTGCCAGCAGCGTCGACGACACGAACACTGAAGCTTTCTTT
TRBV28,-,TRBJ2-7,-,CASSPPIGGHNYEQYF,TGTGCCAGCAGTCCCCCAATCGGGGGGCATAATTACGAGCAGTACTTC